This TCR beta chain derives from a study of T-cell memory formation after mild COVID-19. CDR1 MDHEN and CDR2 SYDVKM come from the germline V gene. The V end was cut by 7 bases, the J end by 5 bases, with 11 bases between. The CDR3 contains 12 residues. In TCRdb, the 5' RACE reads were re-called with MiXCR into one record per CDR3 protein. Of a few hundred thousand distinct CDR3 sequences in the sample, more than 8% were seen once. The genes are TRBV28 and TRBJ1-1; D is ambiguous. Sequencing input: PBMCs or a T cell subset sorted from them (not recorded which). This TCR derives from a man in his late teens or twenties who had mild COVID-19 (a few samples of this study predate the infection). Cell type and time point are not known. The CDR3 reads CASNRGRTEAFF. The CDR3 coding sequence is TGTGCCAGCAACCGAGGAAGGACTGAAGCTTTCTTT.